This section outlines one T cell receptor (beta chain) sequence together with its context. Its antigen target is currently unknown. No per-base quality is available; no much larger clone lies one base away. The method was the immunoSEQ multiplex PCR assay. For the multiplex PCR, a mixture combining 60 forward primers for TCR Vbeta segments and 13 reverse primers for TCR Jbeta segments was used. The CDR3 region of rearranged TCR beta genes was amplified from genomic DNA with a multiplex PCR assay. The Illumina HiSeq System was used to sequence the amplified TCR beta libraries as 87-base-pair reads. The authors' analysis ran thus. A later analysis counted tens of millions of unique TCR beta chains across the 650 to 700 repertoires, and about 10 million of these chains were shared by at least two donors. To remove PCR and sequencing errors, raw reads were error-corrected and collapsed into unique sequences using a nearest-neighbor algorithm that merged closely related sequences. V, D and J gene segments were assigned by aligning CDR3 sequences to IMGT reference sequences. For a sequence to be retained, a match of at least six nucleotides was required to both a V gene segment and a J gene segment. Rearrangements were classified as productive when the CDR3 lacked stop codons and remained in frame with V and J, and all other rearrangements were classified as non-productive. CDR3 was defined by IMGT convention, running from the second conserved V-encoded cysteine to the conserved J-encoded phenylalanine. The earlier analysis of 587 of the donors excluded sequences that lacked an unambiguous match to a single V gene segment. In an earlier analysis of approximately 610 of the donors, V segments were called functional above 56.7% productive rearrangements and were called segregating when the between-donor standard deviation exceeded 5%. A statistical classification framework was built for diagnosing cytomegalovirus status from the catalog of TCR beta chain sequences. V and J gene assignment, in a later analysis, came from comparing TCR nucleotide sequences with IMGT/GENE-DB human TR gene sequences. Using the TCRdist pipeline, a later analysis assigned CDR3 sequences along with most-parsimonious VDJ recombination scenarios. In a later analysis, every TCR beta chain was defined by the combination of its CDR3 amino acid sequence and its V-gene family, and reads without a unique V-gene family were dropped. In a later analysis, several hundred highly shared, low-generation-probability nucleotide sequences were removed to address suspected cross-contamination and a sequencing artifact. A later analysis calculated a clonal expansion index for each public chain from normalized within-repertoire ranks of inferred template counts. In a later analysis, generation probabilities were computed using a VDJ recombination model fitted to out-of-frame rearrangements, and the results were checked against IGoR. Hypergeometric tests were used in a later analysis to score TCR-TCR, TCR-HLA and TCR-CMV co-occurrence, with a repertoire-size bias correction applied to the TCR pairs. To estimate false discovery rates, a later analysis permuted the HLA or CMV assignments 20 times. A later analysis grouped co-occurring TCRs with DBSCAN, adding TCRdist sequence similarity when clustering within HLA-allele-positive subsets. Co-occurrence clustering excluded repertoires with fewer than 30,000 or more than 120,000 public chains, plus five with anomalous nucleotide sharing. In its TCRdb copy, this immuneACCESS table keeps in-frame sequences only and misses some clones. Where compared with another copy, unresolved V genes explain less than half of these, and the others have no known cause. The DNA gave D and trimming, while V, J and clone size come from that table. The sample includes 300,000 or so clones, with about four fifths observed a single time. Approximately 2% of the sample is in the top ten clones.

In total, roughly 670 healthy bone marrow donors made up the cohort. At the time of sampling, every cohort member was nominally healthy, though immune exposures that went unrecorded were likely present. The donor was CMV seropositive and was included in the group of 289 seropositive cohort members. A peripheral blood sample was provided by each donor, and peripheral blood mononuclear cells were used for TCR beta sequencing. The Qiagen DNeasy Blood Extraction Kit was used to extract genomic DNA from the blood cell samples. The sample is drawn from a study of cytomegalovirus exposure and HLA in healthy donors (dated by TCRdb to 2015 to 2018). Context from the whole study: An earlier analysis of roughly 610 of the donors reported about 260 Gb of sequence data and 95 million to 120 million unique TCR beta sequences obtained from about 170 million T cells. Among about 360 genotyped donors of the cohort, an average of 235,054 unique TCR beta nucleotide sequences were sequenced per donor, roughly 18% of them non-productive. To predict cytomegalovirus infection status, the study combined high-throughput TCR immunosequencing, statistical association of individual TCRs with disease status, and machine learning. A separate validation cohort of about 110 different subjects was used in addition to the roughly 670-subject first cohort. Donor age, sex, ethnicity and CMV serostatus were compiled together with the repertoire data. Class I and class II HLA loci were covered by the typing at four-digit resolution. The later analysis used no new phenotypic data to find candidate immune exposures, relying instead on TCR beta sequences and their occurrence across donors. The number of donors typed differed by locus, with about 629-630 for A, B, C, DRB1 and DQB1, roughly 520 for DQA1, about 610 for DPA1, and roughly 450 for DPB1. Among the roughly 400 genotyped donors, around 81% belonged to the genetic ancestry cluster associated with self-reported Caucasian donors. The study was designed to test whether signatures of past pathogen exposure could be identified by cataloging public T cell receptors. In an earlier analysis of 500 to 650 of the donors, high-throughput TCR beta sequencing was used to judge whether each TCR beta V gene segment behaved as functional or pseudogenic. In a later analysis, previously published TCR beta repertoires from several hundred donors were re-analyzed and high-resolution HLA genotyping was added so that TCR occurrence patterns could be studied. Genome-wide SNP genotypes for about 65% of the 666 donors were used in a later genetic analysis, which treated that subset as a discovery cohort. Using immunosequencing, the study profiled T cell repertoires from roughly 650 subjects and related those repertoires to cytomegalovirus serostatus. Every discovery cohort repertoire had been produced on one sequencing platform. An early release that covered approximately 600 HLA-typed donors contained 250 to 350 gigabases of sequencing data and tens of millions of unique TCR sequences. Four to six DR-DQ haplotypes were handled as single units for association and clustering because linkage in the cohort was strong.

CDR1 SGHNT and CDR2 YENEEA were looked up in the germline V gene. The V end loses 3 bases and the J end loses 6 bases, and a stretch of 11 bases separates them. There are 13 amino acids in the CDR3, from cysteine to phenylalanine inclusive. The sequence is cut down to CDR3 DNA, 39 bases in frame from base 1. Points the paper makes about the study in general: An association between a missense DCLRE1C variant and V-gene and J-gene trimming of TCR beta chains was found in a later genetic analysis and replicated in an independent cohort. Compared with the approximately 670-donor mean, donors in an Asian-associated ancestry cluster had fewer N-insertions in productive TCRs, according to a later genetic analysis. Correlated functional status among segregating V segments might reflect linkage disequilibrium, but an unknown experimental factor could not be ruled out. Seventeen rarely observed V segments, including chromosome 9 orphons, were excluded from the earlier analysis of almost 600 of the donors because counts were too low. Broadly in line with IMGT annotations, most TCR beta V segments showed up in productive rearrangements about 87% or about 30% of the time in an earlier analysis of around 550 of the donors. A further reported finding was that TCR beta sequences accurately predicted the HLA-A and HLA-B alleles for most subjects in the first cohort. A later analysis reported that several top co-occurrence clusters appeared linked to parvovirus B19, influenza, CMV and Epstein-Barr virus. The classifier was reported to diagnose cytomegalovirus status with high specificity and sensitivity in both the original and validation cohorts. Assigning TCR associations to individual alleles was difficult when HLA alleles, especially DR and DQ, strongly co-occurred. The sequencing pipeline was judged likely to have produced a cluster of highly shared sequence variants as a technical artifact. Some IMGT-functional V segments, including TRBV6-2 and TRBV6-3, could not be distinguished by the 87-base-pair reads and were therefore excluded. Only TCR beta chains were sequenced in this cohort, and the absence of alpha or paired-chain data limited detectable features. For the cohort, immune exposure information was limited to CMV serostatus. In the study, around 150 TCR beta chains were listed as associated with cytomegalovirus. The authors suggested that the approach could potentially be generalized to other disease states and immunological phenotypes. According to a later analysis, most CMV-associated TCR beta chains appeared to be HLA-restricted, and the HLA associations seemed to be driven largely by CMV exposure. Compared with equally common non-associated chains, HLA-associated TCR beta chains in a later analysis were more clonally expanded and had lower generation probabilities. Because some donors lacked HLA typing at each locus, the association tests relied only on the typed subset. Across donors, most TCR sequences were observed very rarely, whereas some public TCRs were present in many individuals. A few of the identified cytomegalovirus-associated TCR beta chains were confirmed in vitro to be specific for cytomegalovirus antigens. In a later analysis, 16,951 TCR beta sequences were associated with specific HLA alleles at a false discovery rate of 0.05. In a later analysis, TCR association rates were found to vary across HLA loci, with the most associated TCRs seen for DRB1 alleles and the fewest for HLA-C alleles. Roughly uniform sequencing depth across donors was assumed in presence/absence analyses, although this assumption may not hold.

The sequence links TRBV11-3 to TRBJ1-2, with the D gene not confidently named. Material: PBMCs. The source of this sequence is a woman aged 40 to 50 in good health and CMV-seropositive. The nucleotide sequence is given as TGTGCCAGCAGCTTTATGGACGGGGATGGCTACACCTTC. Translation gives CASSFMDGDGYTF.